This T cell receptor (beta chain) appears in the sequencing data of a study of blood T cell repertoires in COVID-19. Study-level background: Collection of acute and convalescent COVID-19 samples took place in the United States, Italy and Spain.

TCRdb's table, derived via immunoSEQ multiplex PCR, lists solely in-frame clones and lacks some. The data contain hundreds of thousands of clones, 87% of them singletons. The sequenced material came from peripheral blood. The source of this sequence is a young woman who had recovered from COVID-19.

The CDR3 bases are TGTGCCAGTATTTACCGGGACAGGGCTGAAGCTTTCTTT. Encoded protein: CASIYRDRAEAFF. The gene calls are TRBV19 and TRBJ1-1, with 9 bases identical to TRBD1. Germline V lookup: CDR1 LNHDA, CDR2 SQIVND (reference sequence). The J segment lost 6 bases and the V segment lost 7 bases, leaving 6 bases of the junction unmatched. The CDR3 has 13 amino acids.